The 22 T cell receptor beta chains in this list originate from one sample, sequenced in a study of T cell changes during pregnancy in multiple sclerosis. Profiled with immunoSEQ multiplex PCR; TCRdb holds only in-frame clones, not every one. This table has 17,000 or so clones, around 95% appearing once. Source: peripheral blood, taken in the third trimester of pregnancy. The receptors derive from a female donor with multiple sclerosis, enrolled in a pregnancy study.

V is TRBV2 and J is TRBJ2-5; TRBD2 aligns across 10 bases. This CDR3 has 16 residues. Trimming removed 6 bases from V and 4 bases from J; junction bases left unmatched: 11. The germline gives CDR1 SNHLY, CDR2 FYNNEI. The DNA of the CDR3 is TGTGCCAGCAGGTCCCCAGCGGGAGGGCGGAGAGAGACCCAGTACTTC. This translates into CASRSPAGGRRETQYF. The whole variable domain, filled in from reference TRBV2 and TRBJ2-5, reads EPEVTQTPSHQVTQMGQEVILRCVPISNHLYFYWYRQILGQKVEFLVSFYNNEISEKSEIFDDQFSVERPDGSNFTLKIRSTKLEDSAMYFCASRSPAGGRRETQYFGPGTRLLVL.

Here the CDR3 reads CATSRTRDSYEQYF. DNA for the CDR3: TGTGCCACCAGCAGGACCAGGGACTCCTACGAGCAGTACTTC. This rearrangement joins TRBV15 to TRBJ2-7, with a possible D match to TRBD1 (5 bases). Trimming shortened V by 3 bases and J by 0 bases, and 9 bases separated the two germline ends. The CDR3 has 14 residues. Germline values: CDR1 LNHNV, CDR2 YYDKDF (reference sequence).

This chain links TRBV29-1 with TRBJ2-1, with 7 bases aligning to TRBD2. There are 13 residues in the CDR3. V shed 7 bases and J 3 bases; nucleotides not matched to a gene: 6. Germline V gene data show CDR1 as SQVTM and CDR2 as ANQGSEA. DNA for the CDR3: TGCAGCGGACGGCGGGAGTTCTACAATGAGCAGTTCTTC. Protein product: CSGRREFYNEQFF.

V is TRBV15 and J is TRBJ2-1; 7 bases fit TRBD2. The germline V gene has CDR1 LNHNV and CDR2 YYDKDF (reference sequence). The CDR3 has 17 amino acids. The J segment lost 0 bases and the V segment lost 2 bases, leaving 7 bases of the junction unmatched. The CDR3 protein is CATSRSLAASSYNEQFF. CDR3 nucleotide sequence: TGTGCCACCAGCAGATCCCTAGCGGCAAGCTCCTACAATGAGCAGTTCTTC. The full variable domain, in which reference TRBV15 and TRBJ2-1 provide the parts outside the CDR3, is DAMVIQNPRYQVTQFGKPVTLSCSQTLNHNVMYWYQQKSSQAPKLLFHYYDKDFNNEADTPDNFQSRRPNTSFCFLDIRSPGLGDTAMYLCATSRSLAASSYNEQFFGPGTRLTVL.

The rearrangement joins TRBV19 to TRBJ2-1, with D perhaps TRBD1 (6 bases). The ends were cut back, 8 bases at V and 3 bases at J, with 14 bases in the middle. CDR1 is LNHDA, CDR2 SQIVND, per germline (reference sequence). This CDR3 is 14 amino acids long. CDR3: CASRSGQGYNEQFF. CDR3 coding DNA: TGTGCCAGTCGATCGGGACAAGGCTACAATGAGCAGTTCTTC.

The chain has TRBV28 and TRBJ2-4, with D perhaps TRBD1 (6 bases). Germline-derived CDR1 and CDR2 are MDHEN and SYDVKM. The CDR3 covers 17 residues. The V end was cut by 6 bases, the J end by 3 bases, with 21 bases between. The CDR3 reads CASSKRQLWGLKNIQYF. Here the CDR3 DNA reads TGTGCCAGCAGCAAACGTCAGTTATGGGGGCTCAAAAACATTCAGTACTTC. Supplemented by reference TRBV28 and TRBJ2-4, the full variable domain reads DVKVTQSSRYLVKRTGEKVFLECVQDMDHENMFWYRQDPGLGLRLIYFSYDVKMKEKGDIPEGYSVSREKKERFSLILESASTNQTSMYLCASSKRQLWGLKNIQYFGAGTRLSVL.

The chain combines TRBV7-3 with TRBJ2-7, with 8 positions matching TRBD1. This CDR3 has 15 residues. The J segment lost 3 bases and the V segment lost 3 bases, leaving 7 bases of the junction unmatched. Looked up from germline, CDR1 is SGHTA and CDR2 is FQGTGA. The CDR3: CASSFSGTGVYEQYF. The CDR3 bases are TGTGCCAGCAGCTTTTCCGGGACAGGTGTCTACGAGCAGTACTTC.

This rearrangement joins TRBV11-2 to TRBJ2-7; a possible D gene is TRBD1 (6 bases). The germline V gene has CDR1 SGHAT and CDR2 FQNNGV. The CDR3 runs to 15 residues. V dropped 5 bases and J dropped 3 bases, with 17 bases sitting between them. The CDR3 nucleotides are TGTGCCAGCAGCGTAGGGGGATCGAGGGTCTACGAGCAGTACTTC. This encodes CASSVGGSRVYEQYF.

This clone was detected only once. The chain joins TRBV5-5 to TRBJ1-6; TRBD1 is a possible D gene (5 bases). The ends were cut back, 4 bases at V and 7 bases at J, with 15 bases in the middle. This CDR3 contains 15 residues. CDR1 SGHKS and CDR2 YYEKEE come from the germline V gene (reference sequence). In DNA, the CDR3 is TGTGCCAGCAGCCCACAGCAGGGTAGAAATTCACCCCTCCACTTT. The encoded protein is CASSPQQGRNSPLHF.

The chain recombines TRBV28 with TRBJ2-7; 11 nucleotides agree with TRBD2. V shed 5 bases and J 2 bases; nucleotides not matched to a gene: 11. CDR3 length equals 17 residues. Germline values: CDR1 MDHEN, CDR2 SYDVKM. CDR3 DNA: TGTGCCAGCAGTGCACTCGCGCCGGGACTAGCGGCCTACGAGCAGTACTTC. As protein: CASSALAPGLAAYEQYF.

The V gene is TRBV27, the J gene TRBJ2-7; no clear D gene. CDR3 length: 13 amino acids. Per the germline V gene, CDR1 is MNHEY and CDR2 is SMNVEV (reference sequence). The germline V and J ends were trimmed by 2 bases and 2 bases, with 7 bases remaining between them. The CDR3 loop is CASSLRSTYEQYF. In DNA form, the CDR3 reads TGTGCCAGCAGTTTACGGAGTACCTACGAGCAGTACTTC.

The chain combines TRBV6-1 with TRBJ2-2; D not certain. The CDR3 extends over 14 amino acids. V was shortened by 7 bases and J by 0 bases, with 9 bases between the two germline ends. The germline CDR1 and CDR2 sequences are MNHNS and SASEGT. DNA of the CDR3: TGTGCCAGCATCCCATACACGAACACCGGGGAGCTGTTTTTT. It specifies CASIPYTNTGELFF.

This chain uses TRBV18 with TRBJ1-2, with 9 nucleotides matching TRBD1. The germline gives CDR1 KGHSH, CDR2 LQKENI. The CDR3 covers 16 residues. V lost 5 bases and J lost 3; bases outside the gene matches: 10. The CDR3 is CASSAERDRADYGYTF. The CDR3 DNA reads TGTGCCAGCTCAGCTGAACGGGACAGGGCCGACTATGGCTACACCTTC.

J is TRBJ1-5 and V is TRBV7-9; 8 bases line up with TRBD1. The length of the CDR3 is 15 residues. CDR1 is SEHNR and CDR2 is FQNEAQ in the germline V gene (reference sequence). Germline trimming cut 5 bases from V and 1 base from J; bases unmatched to any gene: 4. DNA of the CDR3: TGTGCCAGCAGCCCGCAGGGGGCGAGCAATCAGCCCCAGCATTTT. Protein sequence: CASSPQGASNQPQHF.

Here the CDR3 reads CASSPGHTYEQYF. CDR3 in DNA: TGTGCCAGCAGCCCAGGACACACCTACGAGCAGTACTTC. This chain links TRBV7-6 with TRBJ2-7, with D maybe TRBD1 (5 bases). The V gene's germline CDR1 is SGHVS and CDR2 FNYEAQ. The CDR3 length is 13 residues. The V end was cut by 5 bases, the J end by 2 bases, with 10 bases between.

The CDR3 spells CATQGKGTNEKLFF. The DNA for the CDR3 is TGTGCCACCCAGGGGAAAGGGACTAATGAAAAACTGTTTTTT. This sequence joins TRBV18 and TRBJ1-4; the D gene is possibly TRBD1 (6 bases). The CDR3 covers 14 residues. Germline V gene lookup returns CDR1 KGHSH and CDR2 LQKENI. Trimming shortened V by 10 bases and J by 2 bases, and 14 bases separated the two germline ends. The full variable domain, completed using reference TRBV18 and TRBJ1-4, is NAGVMQNPRHLVRRRGQEARLRCSPMKGHSHVYWYRQLPEEGLKFMVYLQKENIIDESGMPKERFSAEFPKEGPSILRIQQVVRGDSAAYFCATQGKGTNEKLFFGSGTQLSVL.

The chain joins TRBV4-3 to TRBJ2-7; 8 positions agree with TRBD1. The germline V gene has CDR1 LGHNA and CDR2 YSLEER. CDR3 length: 16 residues. With 0 bases clipped from V and 3 bases from J, the junction kept 7 bases outside the gene matches. The CDR3 reads CASSQETTQGDYEQYF. CDR3 sequence (DNA): TGCGCCAGCAGCCAAGAAACGACACAGGGGGACTACGAGCAGTACTTC.

The chain employs TRBV5-4 and TRBJ1-3; 8 bases line up with TRBD1. Germline V gene sequence: CDR1 SGHNT, CDR2 YYREEE (reference sequence). This CDR3 spans 14 amino acids. V dropped 4 bases and J dropped 5; count of bases not matched to a gene: 5. CDR3: CASSPGQARNTIYF. Written as DNA, the CDR3 is TGTGCCAGCAGCCCGGGACAGGCAAGAAACACCATATATTTT.

The chain joins TRBV10-3 to TRBJ2-7; D is unclear. Trimming took off 3 bases at V and 0 bases at J, with 9 bases between the two ends. In germline, CDR1 is ENHRY, CDR2 SYGVKD. The CDR3 sequence is 14 residues long. The CDR3 DNA sequence: TGTGCCATCAGTGACAGTACCAGCTCCTACGAGCAGTACTTC. Its protein product is CAISDSTSSYEQYF.

The rearrangement joins TRBV6-6 to TRBJ2-1, with D perhaps matching TRBD1 (6 bases). Looked up from germline, CDR1 is MNHNY and CDR2 is SVGAGI (reference sequence). Trimming left V 6 bases short and J 7 bases short, with 19 bases between. The CDR3 covers 15 residues. The CDR3 nucleotides are TGTGCCAGCAGCCGCCGGGACATTCAAAGGAATGAGCAGTTCTTC. Translating it yields CASSRRDIQRNEQFF.

The chain recombines TRBV11-1 with TRBJ1-1; D possibly corresponds to TRBD1 (6 bases). Trimming cost V 5 bases and J 1 base, with 20 bases left between them. The germline V gene encodes CDR1 SGHAT and CDR2 FQDESV (reference sequence). The CDR3 extends over 17 amino acids. The CDR3 nucleotides read TGTGCCAGCAGCCCCCGACTTACAGGGTTAGCGAACACTGAAGCTTTCTTT. Translated: CASSPRLTGLANTEAFF.

The chain couples TRBV28 to TRBJ2-1; 7 nucleotides align to TRBD2. Trimming at V came to 3 bases and at J to 9 bases, leaving 8 bases not matched to a gene. This CDR3 contains 14 residues. CDR1 and CDR2 from the germline V gene are MDHEN and SYDVKM. The CDR3 coding sequence is TGTGCCAGCAGTTTTTACGCGGGAGAACCTGAGCAGTTCTTC. Its protein is CASSFYAGEPEQFF.